Listed below are T cell receptor beta chains from one sample, sequenced in a study of blood T cell repertoires in COVID-19. Clones were sequenced by immunoSEQ multiplex PCR, and TCRdb holds only the in-frame ones, with some missing. The table includes more than 95,000 clones, about 91% detected once. Sequencing input: peripheral blood. These receptor sequences come from a human donor in a cohort sampled during active COVID-19. The CDR3 runs from the conserved cysteine through the conserved F or W. The order of the fields is clone size, J gene, V gene, D gene, CDR3 DNA, CDR3 protein. The D gene is left open where the match is weak. Clone size, where shown, is once, few, many, or a class for clones that have expanded.

>NA|TRBJ1-1|TRBV7-3|NA
TGTGCCAGCAGCGAGTATGTGAACACTGAAGCTTTCTTT
CASSEYVNTEAFF
>NA|TRBJ1-2|TRBV5-4|NA
TGTGCCAGCAGCTTGGTTCAGTCCTATGGCTACACCTTC
CASSLVQSYGYTF
>NA|TRBJ2-7|TRBV7-9|NA
TGTGCCAGCAGCTCGCCACGGACTCAGTCCTACGAGCAGTACTTC
CASSSPRTQSYEQYF
>NA|TRBJ1-1|TRBV18|NA
TGTGCCAGCTCACCGATCAGTATGAACACTGAAGCTTTCTTT
CASSPISMNTEAFF
>NA|TRBJ2-1|TRBV28|NA
TGTGCCAGCAGTTTGAGGTCAGGTCAGGCGGGTTCCTACAATGAGCAGTTCTTC
CASSLRSGQAGSYNEQFF
>NA|TRBJ1-3|TRBV7-9|NA
TGTGCCAGCAGCTTAGCGAGCTCTGGAAACACCATATATTTT
CASSLASSGNTIYF
>NA|TRBJ1-6|TRBV7-8|TRBD1
TGTGCCAGCAGCTCCTATTACAGGGGGCAGGTTAATTCACCCCTCCACTTT
CASSSYYRGQVNSPLHF
>NA|TRBJ2-3|TRBV5-1|TRBD2
TGCGCCAGCAGTCGTATAGCGGGGGGGAGCACAGATACGCAGTATTTT
CASSRIAGGSTDTQYF
>NA|TRBJ2-1|TRBV30|NA
TGTGCCTGGAGTGATTGGGGCACTGTATTCAGCTCCTACAATGAGCAGTTCTTC
CAWSDWGTVFSSYNEQFF
>NA|TRBJ1-1|TRBV13|TRBD1
TGTGCCAGCAGCGGGACAGCCGACACTGAAGCTTTCTTT
CASSGTADTEAFF
>NA|TRBJ1-4|TRBV6-6|TRBD1
TGTGCCAGCAGTGCCGGACAGGGTAATGAAAAACTGTTTTTT
CASSAGQGNEKLFF
>NA|TRBJ1-5|TRBV7-9|TRBD1
TGTGCCAGCAGCTTAACAGGGGGTATAAATCAGCCCCAGCATTTT
CASSLTGGINQPQHF
>once|TRBJ2-1|TRBV9|TRBD2
TGTGCCAGCAGCGTAGGGGCTAGCGGTGAGCAGTTCTTC
CASSVGASGEQFF
>NA|TRBJ2-7|TRBV12-3/TRBV12-4|NA
TGTGCCAGCAGTCCAGGACTCCTCGAGCAGTACTTC
CASSPGLLEQYF
>NA|TRBJ2-7|TRBV2|NA
TGTGCCAGCAGTGCGGTAACCTACGAGCAGTACTTC
CASSAVTYEQYF
>NA|TRBJ1-5|TRBV4-2|NA
TGTGCCAGCAGCCAAGCCGGGACAAGAGATCAGCCCCAGCATTTT
CASSQAGTRDQPQHF
>NA|TRBJ1-6|TRBV18|NA
TGTGCCAGCTCCGACAGGTATAATTCACCCCTCCACTTT
CASSDRYNSPLHF
>once|TRBJ2-1|TRBV6-5|NA
TGTGCCAGCCGGGGGGCCGATTCGTGGAATGAGCAGTTCTTC
CASRGADSWNEQFF
>NA|TRBJ2-1|TRBV18|NA
TGTGCCAGCTCACCTGCCGGTGGTGAGCAGTTCTTC
CASSPAGGEQFF
>NA|TRBJ1-2|TRBV2|NA
TGTGCCAGCAGTGAAGCAAACCCCCTAGAGTATGGCTACACCTTC
CASSEANPLEYGYTF
>NA|TRBJ1-2|TRBV4-2|TRBD1
TGTGCCAGCAGCCAAGTCGGGGGACAGGGGGGCGGCTACACCTTC
CASSQVGGQGGGYTF
>NA|TRBJ2-2|TRBV7-9|NA
TGTGCCAGCAGCCCGGGTGACGGGGAGCTGTTTTTT
CASSPGDGELFF
>once|TRBJ2-4|TRBV11-2|TRBD1
TGTGCCAGCAGCTACGGGACAGGGAGAGATGCCAAAAACATTCAGTACTTC
CASSYGTGRDAKNIQYF
>NA|TRBJ2-3|TRBV4-2|TRBD2
TGTGCCAGCAGCAGGGGCCTAGCGGTTAGCACAGATACGCAGTATTTT
CASSRGLAVSTDTQYF
>NA|TRBJ2-3|TRBV7-2|NA
TGTGCCAGCAGCTTACGTTCTAGGGGTGGCACAGATACGCAGTATTTT
CASSLRSRGGTDTQYF
>NA|TRBJ2-5|TRBV5-1|NA
TGCGCCAGCTCGGTATCGGAGGTCGGGACCCAGTACTTC
CASSVSEVGTQYF
>NA|TRBJ1-5|TRBV28|NA
TGTGCCAGCAGTTTGTTCGGGGAGAGCCATAGCAATCAGCCCCAGCATTTT
CASSLFGESHSNQPQHF
>NA|TRBJ2-7|TRBV7-2|TRBD2
TGTGCCAGCAGCTTAGACTCCCTAGCGGGGGGTTACGAGCAGTACTTC
CASSLDSLAGGYEQYF
>NA|TRBJ2-2|TRBV12-3/TRBV12-4|NA
TGTGCCAGCAATCAGAACACCGGGGAGCTGTTTTTT
CASNQNTGELFF
>NA|TRBJ2-1|TRBV6-1|TRBD2
TGTGCCAGCAGTGAATATGGACTAGTCGAAGAGCAGTTCTTC
CASSEYGLVEEQFF
>once|TRBJ2-1|TRBV21-1|NA
TGTGCCTGGTCGGGGGTCGAGCAGTTCTTC
CAWSGVEQFF
>NA|TRBJ2-2|TRBV19|NA
TGTGCCAGTACCATCCAGGGGTCCACCGGGGAGCTGTTTTTT
CASTIQGSTGELFF
>once|TRBJ2-3|TRBV6-2/TRBV6-3|TRBD2
TGTGCCAGCAGCAATCGGGGACTAGCGGGCACAGATACGCAGTATTTT
CASSNRGLAGTDTQYF
>NA|TRBJ1-3|TRBV19|TRBD1
TGTGCCAAAACCGCCCTCAGGGGGACGGGTGGAAACACCATATATTTT
CAKTALRGTGGNTIYF
>NA|TRBJ2-5|TRBV7-2|TRBD1
TGTGCCAGCAGCTCGAGACAGGGGAATTTCCAAGAGACCCAGTACTTC
CASSSRQGNFQETQYF
>NA|TRBJ2-3|TRBV5-1|TRBD2
TGCGCCAGCAGCACCCTCCCTAGCGGCGACACAGATACGCAGTATTTT
CASSTLPSGDTDTQYF
>NA|TRBJ2-7|TRBV19|TRBD2
TGTGCCAGTAGTATCTTAGCGGGAGGGACCTACGAGCAGTACTTC
CASSILAGGTYEQYF
>NA|TRBJ1-2|TRBV28|NA
TGTGCCAGCGTGGCGGGGAGGGTCCATGGCTACACCTTC
CASVAGRVHGYTF
>NA|TRBJ1-5|TRBV5-6|NA
TGTGCCAGCAGCCACCAGGGCATTTTATATAGCAATCAGCCCCAGCATTTT
CASSHQGILYSNQPQHF
>NA|TRBJ2-3|TRBV15|NA
TGTGCCACCAGCGGGGGCGGGACTACCACAGATACGCAGTATTTT
CATSGGGTTTDTQYF
>NA|TRBJ2-5|TRBV7-2|NA
TGTGCCAGCAGCTTAGCTCGGACTGGCCAAGAGACCCAGTACTTC
CASSLARTGQETQYF
>NA|TRBJ2-3|TRBV6-2/TRBV6-3|TRBD2
TGTGCCAGCAGTAATAGTCTAGCGGTCACAGATACGCAGTATTTT
CASSNSLAVTDTQYF
>NA|TRBJ1-1|TRBV6-5|NA
TGTGCCAGCAGCCAGGGGTTAGTCACTGAAGCTTTCTTT
CASSQGLVTEAFF
>NA|TRBJ2-1|TRBV29-1|TRBD2
TGCAGCGTTGAGTGGGGGGGACTTAACAATGAGCAGTTCTTC
CSVEWGGLNNEQFF
>NA|TRBJ2-2|TRBV7-7|TRBD1
TGTGCTAGCAGCCCGATTTCAGGGGGCCCCTTCACCGGGGAGCTGTTTTTT
CASSPISGGPFTGELFF
>NA|TRBJ2-7|TRBV27|NA
TGTGCCTCCTCTAGGTTGCAGGGAAACTACTACGAGCAGTACTTC
CASSRLQGNYYEQYF
>once|TRBJ2-7|TRBV2|TRBD1
TGTGCCAGCCTGGGTGCAGGGGGCGAACAGTACTTC
CASLGAGGEQYF
>NA|TRBJ2-1|TRBV13|NA
TGTGCCAGCAGCACCGACAGGAGGAATGAGCAGTTCTTC
CASSTDRRNEQFF
>NA|TRBJ2-1|TRBV7-8|TRBD2
TGTGCCAGCAGCACGCGACTAGCGGGGGTTTACAATGAGCAGTTCTTC
CASSTRLAGVYNEQFF